A single sample is the source of the 27 T cell receptor beta chains below, sequenced in a study of glioma-infiltrating T cells after dendritic cell vaccination. TCRdb keeps only in-frame clones here, not all; method: immunoSEQ multiplex PCR. The data show just under 100,000 clones, 65% to 85% seen once. Time point given: after dendritic cell vaccination, including at tumor progression/relapse. The sequenced sample was blood, obtained after dendritic cell vaccination. The receptors were gathered from a human donor with glioblastoma.

The rearrangement joins TRBV4-1 to TRBJ1-1, with TRBD1 matching 8 bases. The CDR3 is 18 amino acids. Germline lookup yields CDR1 MGHRA and CDR2 YSYEKL. Trimming cost V 5 bases and J 0 bases; bases outside gene matches: 14. The CDR3, as DNA: TGCGCCAGCAGCACACCGCTAACAGGGGGAGACATGAACACTGAAGCTTTCTTT. Protein sequence: CASSTPLTGGDMNTEAFF.

This clone was counted once. The chain combines TRBV7-8 with TRBJ1-2, with TRBD1 as a possible D gene (5 bases). Germline assignment: CDR1 SGHVS and CDR2 FQNEAQ. The length of the CDR3 is 14 residues. V shed 0 bases and J shed 6 bases, with 11 bases lying between them. Here the CDR3 reads CASSLAHPRDGYTF. For the CDR3, the DNA is TGTGCCAGCAGCTTAGCTCATCCCAGGGATGGCTACACCTTC.

The chain joins TRBV30 to TRBJ1-4; TRBD1 agrees at 7 bases. Germline CDR1 GTSNPN, CDR2 SVGIG (reference sequence). The CDR3 has 15 residues. Trimming took 2 bases from V and 8 from J; bases not matched to a gene: 11. CDR3 sequence: CAWSPPPGQSEKLFF. Here the CDR3 DNA reads TGTGCCTGGAGTCCACCTCCGGGACAGAGCGAAAAACTGTTTTTT.

This clone was counted only a few times. The chain uses TRBV6-1 and TRBJ2-5; D may be TRBD2 (7 bases). The germline V gene has CDR1 MNHNS and CDR2 SASEGT. V lost 6 bases, J lost 4 bases, and 18 bases lay in between. The CDR3 contains 15 residues. CDR3 residues: CASRHPWGGAETQYF. CDR3 in DNA: TGTGCCAGCAGACACCCCTGGGGGGGGGCAGAGACCCAGTACTTC.

This rearrangement joins TRBV30 to TRBJ1-4; 8 bases match TRBD1. The CDR3 runs to 14 residues. Germline assignment: CDR1 GTSNPN and CDR2 SVGIG (reference sequence). Trimming at V came to 4 bases and at J to 8 bases, leaving 9 bases not matched to a gene. The CDR3 loop is CAWIPTGAREKLFF. The CDR3 coding sequence is TGTGCCTGGATCCCGACAGGGGCGCGGGAAAAACTGTTTTTT.

The chain combines TRBV6-1 with TRBJ1-2; perhaps TRBD1 as D (6 bases). The CDR3 has 16 amino acids. Trimming took off 2 bases at V and 4 bases at J, with 17 bases between the two ends. Germline loops: CDR1 MNHNS, CDR2 SASEGT. This chain's CDR3 is CASSESLRTGLYGYTF. Written as DNA, the CDR3 is TGTGCCAGCAGTGAATCCCTCAGAACAGGGCTCTATGGCTACACCTTC.

The chain recombines TRBV6-5 with TRBJ2-7; 8 bases are shared with TRBD1. CDR3 length: 15 amino acids. The junction had 7 bases not matched to a gene; V was cut back by 6 bases and J by 0 bases. Germline loops: CDR1 MNHEY, CDR2 SVGAGI. CDR3 nucleotide sequence: TGTGCCAGCAGGGGGACAGGAGCCAGCTCCTACGAGCAGTACTTC. It codes for CASRGTGASSYEQYF.

The chain carries TRBV30 and TRBJ1-5; D not resolved. This CDR3 has 13 amino acids. Germline V gene data show CDR1 as GTSNPN and CDR2 as SVGIG (reference sequence). Trimming pared 0 bases from V and 4 bases from J, leaving 7 bases between. Here the CDR3 DNA reads TGTGCCTGGAGTGTAGGCGGGAATCAGCCCCAGCATTTT. This sequence encodes CAWSVGGNQPQHF.

The V gene is TRBV7-8, the J gene TRBJ2-5; maybe TRBD1 (5 bases). CDR3 length: 14 amino acids. Germline assignment: CDR1 SGHVS and CDR2 FQNEAQ. V dropped 1 base and J dropped 5 bases, with 11 bases sitting between them. CDR3 nucleotides: TGTGCCAGCAGCTTAGTTGGACACGGGGAGACCCAGTACTTC. Its protein is CASSLVGHGETQYF.

The rearrangement uses TRBV28 and TRBJ2-7; 7 positions agree with TRBD1. Germline lookup yields CDR1 MDHEN and CDR2 SYDVKM. The CDR3 length is 14 residues. V was pared by 5 bases and J by 3 bases, with 7 bases of the junction left unmatched. The CDR3 protein is CASSIGQVIYEQYF. In DNA, the CDR3 is TGTGCCAGCAGTATCGGACAGGTCATCTACGAGCAGTACTTC.

The J gene is TRBJ1-2, the V gene TRBV4-1; TRBD1 aligns across 10 bases. The CDR3 sequence is 17 residues long. Germline V gene lookup returns CDR1 MGHRA and CDR2 YSYEKL. V was pared by 3 bases and J by 0 bases, with 7 bases of the junction left unmatched. CDR3 amino acids: CASSHGQGGNANYGYTF. DNA of the CDR3: TGCGCCAGCAGCCACGGACAGGGGGGAAATGCTAACTATGGCTACACCTTC.

The genes are TRBV10-3 and TRBJ1-2, with 9 bases lining up with TRBD1. V shed 10 bases, J shed 5 bases, and the junction held 5 bases outside the gene matches. The CDR3 spans 12 residues. Germline V gene data show CDR1 as ENHRY and CDR2 as SYGVKD. CDR3 residues: CASEGQGYGYTF. CDR3 in DNA: TGTGCCAGCGAAGGACAGGGGTATGGCTACACCTTC.

J is TRBJ1-1 and V is TRBV19, with TRBD1 identical over 9 bases. The CDR3 is made up of 13 amino acids. Per germline, CDR1 LNHDA and CDR2 SQIVND (reference sequence). Germline trimming cut 6 bases from V and 9 bases from J; bases unmatched to any gene: 8. The CDR3 DNA reads as TGTGCCAGTAGCTACATCGGGACAGGGCAAGCTTTCTTT. Translating gives CASSYIGTGQAFF. The whole variable domain, filled in from reference TRBV19 and TRBJ1-1, reads DGGITQSPKYLFRKEGQNVTLSCEQNLNHDAMYWYRQDPGQGLRLIYYSQIVNDFQKGDIAEGYSVSREKKESFPLTVTSAQKNPTAFYLCASSYIGTGQAFFGQGTRLTVV.

This clone was counted a single time. The chain employs TRBV10-1 and TRBJ2-7; D gene unclear. This CDR3 is built from 13 residues. From germline, CDR1 is WNHNN and CDR2 SYGVQD (reference sequence). V lost 4 bases, J lost 2 bases, and 9 bases lay in between. CDR3 nucleotides: TGCGCCAGCAGTGTACTACCCACCTACGAGCAGTACTTC. Protein sequence: CASSVLPTYEQYF.

The chain uses TRBV18 and TRBJ2-3; the D is unclear. The CDR3 covers 14 residues. Germline V lookup: CDR1 KGHSH, CDR2 LQKENI. Trimming left V 0 bases short and J 8 bases short, with 12 bases between. The CDR3 sequence is CASSPPNLPGTQYF. CDR3 in DNA: TGTGCCAGCTCACCACCGAACCTTCCAGGTACGCAGTATTTT. The full variable domain, with the rest looked up from reference TRBV18 and TRBJ2-3, is NAGVMQNPRHLVRRRGQEARLRCSPMKGHSHVYWYRQLPEEGLKFMVYLQKENIIDESGMPKERFSAEFPKEGPSILRIQQVVRGDSAAYFCASSPPNLPGTQYFGPGTRLTVL.

The chain carries TRBV2 and TRBJ2-3; 9 nucleotides agree with TRBD1. Germline CDR1 reads SNHLY; CDR2 reads FYNNEI. The trim removed 6 bases at V and 3 bases at J, leaving 7 bases unmatched. The CDR3 spans 15 residues. In DNA form, the CDR3 reads TGTGCCAGCAGACCGGACAGGGGATGGACAGATACGCAGTATTTT. Translation: CASRPDRGWTDTQYF.

The V call is TRBV15, the J call TRBJ1-3; no definite D call. Germline-derived CDR1 and CDR2 are LNHNV and YYDKDF (reference sequence). This CDR3 has 14 residues. Trimming removed 0 bases at V and 0 bases at J, with 3 bases between. CDR3 nucleotide sequence: TGTGCCACCAGCAGAGACAGCTCTGGAAACACCATATATTTT. Its translation is CATSRDSSGNTIYF.

The chain employs TRBV5-1 and TRBJ2-3; 9 positions match TRBD2. The trim removed 0 bases at V and 3 bases at J, leaving 5 bases unmatched. CDR1 and CDR2 from the germline V gene are SGHRS and YFSETQ. CDR3 size: 16 residues. CDR3: CASSLAGGRGTDTQYF. Written as DNA, the CDR3 is TGCGCCAGCAGCTTGGCTGGCGGGAGGGGGACAGATACGCAGTATTTT.

This clone was seen more than once but under ten times. V usage is TRBV5-1 and J usage is TRBJ1-2, with D tentatively TRBD1 (5 bases). The germline V and J ends were trimmed by 0 bases and 7 bases, with 10 bases remaining between them. The CDR3 runs 13 residues. Germline-derived CDR1 and CDR2 are SGHRS and YFSETQ. The CDR3 here is CASSLGQGSGYTF. The CDR3 DNA is TGCGCCAGCAGCTTGGGGCAGGGATCTGGCTACACCTTC.

The chain recombines TRBV2 with TRBJ2-3, with a possible D match to TRBD2 (6 bases). CDR3 length: 11 residues. Trimming removed 6 bases at V and 8 bases at J, with 9 bases between. The germline V gene has CDR1 SNHLY and CDR2 FYNNEI. In DNA form, the CDR3 reads TGTGCCAGCAGACTAGCCGTTACGCAGTATTTT. This sequence encodes CASRLAVTQYF.

This clone was seen only a few times. The V call is TRBV18, the J call TRBJ1-6; 7 bases are a match to TRBD1. The length of the CDR3 is 15 residues. Germline-derived CDR1 and CDR2 are KGHSH and LQKENI. Germline trimming cut 6 bases from V and 6 bases from J; bases unmatched to any gene: 8. This CDR3 reads CASSRGTVSNSPLHF. CDR3 DNA sequence: TGTGCCAGCTCTCGAGGGACAGTCTCTAATTCACCCCTCCACTTT.

The chain joins TRBV5-6 to TRBJ1-2; D is perhaps TRBD1 (6 bases). The germline V gene encodes CDR1 SGHDT and CDR2 YYEEEE. With 5 bases removed from V and 2 bases from J, the gap between germline ends came to 13 bases. This CDR3 contains 14 residues. CDR3 residues: CASSLGTGNYGYTF. The CDR3 nucleotides are TGTGCCAGCAGTCTAGGTACAGGGAACTATGGCTACACCTTC. The full variable domain, with the rest looked up from reference TRBV5-6 and TRBJ1-2, is DAGVTQSPTHLIKTRGQQVTLRCSPKSGHDTVSWYQQALGQGPQFIFQYYEEEERQRGNFPDRFSGHQFPNYSSELNVNALLLGDSALYLCASSLGTGNYGYTFGSGTRLTVV.

The rearrangement links TRBV19 to TRBJ1-5; 8 bases are a match to TRBD1. Per germline, CDR1 LNHDA and CDR2 SQIVND (reference sequence). The CDR3 length is 16 residues. J gave up 4 bases and V 5 bases, and 10 bases lay outside the gene matches. The CDR3 reads CASSHRGQVRNQPQHF. CDR3 bases: TGTGCCAGTAGTCACAGGGGACAGGTTAGGAATCAGCCCCAGCATTTT.

The chain joins TRBV6-1 to TRBJ2-7; no reliable D call. V lost 0 bases, J lost 3 bases, and 12 bases lay in between. Germline CDR1 and CDR2: MNHNS and SASEGT. The CDR3 runs to 15 residues. For the CDR3, the DNA is TGTGCCAGCAGTGAAGCTTGGCAGGCCAACTACGAGCAGTACTTC. Its translation is CASSEAWQANYEQYF.

V usage is TRBV27 and J usage is TRBJ1-6; D not certain. The CDR3 sequence is 13 residues long. Trimming removed 3 bases at V and 9 bases at J, with 9 bases between. Germline V CDR1 and CDR2: MNHEY, SMNVEV (reference sequence). The CDR3 DNA reads TGTGCCAGCAGTTTTCGGGTTTCTTCACCCCTCCACTTT. Translated: CASSFRVSSPLHF.

This chain uses TRBV5-1 with TRBJ1-4; maybe TRBD1 (5 bases). The V end lost 4 bases, the J end lost 1 base, and 14 bases lay between the germline ends. The germline CDR1 and CDR2 sequences are SGHRS and YFSETQ. This CDR3 is built from 16 residues. The CDR3 bases are TGCGCCAGCAGCATCCAGGGAGGGGAAACTAATGAAAAACTGTTTTTT. This encodes CASSIQGGETNEKLFF.

CDR3: CASSLGQNEQFF. The CDR3 nucleotides are TGTGCCAGCAGCTTGGGGCAGAATGAGCAGTTCTTC. V is TRBV5-6 and J is TRBJ2-1; D is unclear. This CDR3 region has 12 residues. The V gene's germline CDR1 is SGHDT and CDR2 YYEEEE. Trimming shortened V by 0 bases and J by 7 bases, and 5 bases separated the two germline ends.